This T cell receptor beta chain was observed in a study of PD-1 blockade in classical Hodgkin lymphoma. Assay used: immunoSEQ multiplex PCR; TCRdb lists only in-frame clones, some missing. The sample carries about 64,000 clones, about 90% recorded once. The time point: cycle 4 day 1 (C4D1), after 5 to 7 weeks of nivolumab. All trial patients relapsed after autologous stem cell transplantation. Germline V lookup: CDR1 SGDLS, CDR2 YYNGEE. V dropped 3 bases and J dropped 1 base, with 8 bases sitting between them. This CDR3 spans 13 amino acids. The sequence was obtained from a human donor with classical Hodgkin lymphoma. The chain couples TRBV9 to TRBJ2-7; TRBD1 is a possible D gene (6 bases). Sequencing used peripheral blood mononuclear cells (PBMCs), obtained before the fourth cycle of nivolumab. DNA for the CDR3: TGTGCCAGCAGCGCAGGGGATTCCTACGAGCAGTACTTC. It encodes CASSAGDSYEQYF.